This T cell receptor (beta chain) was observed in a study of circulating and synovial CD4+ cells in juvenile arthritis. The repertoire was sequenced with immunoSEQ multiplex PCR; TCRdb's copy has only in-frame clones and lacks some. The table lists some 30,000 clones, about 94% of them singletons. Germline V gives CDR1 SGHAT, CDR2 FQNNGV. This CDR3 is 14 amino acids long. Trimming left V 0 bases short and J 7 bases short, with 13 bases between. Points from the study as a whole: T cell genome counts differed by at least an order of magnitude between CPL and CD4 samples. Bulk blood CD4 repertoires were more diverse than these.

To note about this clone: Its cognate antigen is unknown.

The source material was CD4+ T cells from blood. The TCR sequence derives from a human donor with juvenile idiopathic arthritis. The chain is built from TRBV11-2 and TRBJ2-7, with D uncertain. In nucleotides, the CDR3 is TGTGCCAGCAGCTTAGAGGTGGGCCTTGGGGAGCAGTACTTC. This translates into CASSLEVGLGEQYF.